Listed here is a single TCR beta chain. These data originate in a study of blood T cell repertoires in COVID-19. Whole-study context: The study drew acute and convalescent COVID-19 samples from the United States, Italy and Spain. PBMCs, B-cell-depleted T cells, or T cells provided the cDNA or gDNA that made up the material.

Per the germline V gene, CDR1 is MDHEN and CDR2 is SYDVKM. The CDR3 is made up of 16 amino acids. V gave up 5 bases and J gave up 5 bases, with 19 bases separating them. Original processing methods: Quantification of nucleated cells was approximated via reference gene primer amplification. The data were produced by immunoSEQ multiplex PCR, yet TCRdb's version contains in-frame clones alone and is incomplete. The V and J calls and clone size were taken over from that table, and D and trimming were inferred from the DNA. The sample lists some 70,000 clones; 75% to 90% were seen once. The chain combines TRBV28 with TRBJ1-5; no firm D call. Sequenced material: peripheral blood. This clonotype originated in a man between 25 and 39 years old with acute or convalescent COVID-19. CDR3 in DNA: TGTGCCAGCAGTGGGCACACCGTACTCGATGATCAGCCCCAGCATTTT. Translated, it gives CASSGHTVLDDQPQHF.